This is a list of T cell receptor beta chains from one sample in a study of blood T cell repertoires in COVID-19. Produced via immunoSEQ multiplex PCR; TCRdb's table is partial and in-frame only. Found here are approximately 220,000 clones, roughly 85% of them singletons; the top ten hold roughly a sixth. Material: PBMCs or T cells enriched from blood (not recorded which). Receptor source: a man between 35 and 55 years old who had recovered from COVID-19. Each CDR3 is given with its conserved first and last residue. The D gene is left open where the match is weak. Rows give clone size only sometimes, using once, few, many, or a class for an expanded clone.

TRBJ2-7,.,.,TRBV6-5,CASSYVVSSYEQYF,TGTGCCAGCAGTTACGTCGTCAGTTCCTACGAGCAGTACTTC
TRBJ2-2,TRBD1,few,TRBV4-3,CASSQDDRVFPTGELFF,TGCGCCAGCAGCCAAGACGACAGGGTCTTTCCTACCGGGGAGCTGTTTTTT
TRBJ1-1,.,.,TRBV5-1,CASSLYGDEAFF,TGCGCCAGCAGCTTGTATGGAGATGAAGCTTTCTTT
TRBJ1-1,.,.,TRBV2,CASRVTVMNTEAFF,TGTGCCAGCAGAGTGACAGTAATGAACACTGAAGCTTTCTTT
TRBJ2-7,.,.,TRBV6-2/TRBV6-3,CASSYSKVTGSYEQYF,TGTGCCAGCAGTTACTCGAAGGTCACAGGTTCCTACGAGCAGTACTTC
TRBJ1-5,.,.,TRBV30,CAWSAGGNSNQPQHF,TGTGCCTGGAGTGCTGGAGGGAATAGCAATCAGCCCCAGCATTTT
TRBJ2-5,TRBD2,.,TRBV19,CASSIRTGGKETQYF,TGTGCCAGTAGTATAAGAACGGGAGGGAAAGAGACCCAGTACTTC
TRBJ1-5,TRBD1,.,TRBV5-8,CASSGDRGRGQYSNQPQHF,TGTGCCAGCAGCGGGGACAGGGGCCGGGGCCAATATAGCAATCAGCCCCAGCATTTT
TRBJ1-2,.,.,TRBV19,CASSPGTNYGYTF,TGTGCCAGTAGCCCAGGGACTAACTATGGCTACACCTTC
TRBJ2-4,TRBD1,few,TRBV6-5,CASSRDSLNIQYF,TGTGCCAGCAGTCGGGACAGCTTAAACATTCAGTACTTC
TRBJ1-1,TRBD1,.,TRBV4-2,CASSPTARQGGNTEAFF,TGTGCCAGCAGCCCAACGGCAAGACAGGGGGGAAACACTGAAGCTTTCTTT
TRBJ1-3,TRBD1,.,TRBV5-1,CASSGADRVSGNTIYF,TGCGCCAGCAGCGGCGCCGACAGGGTATCAGGAAACACCATATATTTT
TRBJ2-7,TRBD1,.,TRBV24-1,CATSGPGQTYEQYF,TGTGCCACCAGTGGACCGGGACAGACCTACGAGCAGTACTTC
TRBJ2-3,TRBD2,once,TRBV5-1,CATPWASGTSGVSTDTQYF,TGCGCCACCCCTTGGGCCTCTGGGACTAGCGGGGTCTCCACAGATACGCAGTATTTT
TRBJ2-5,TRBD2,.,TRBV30,CAWSVVPGGRQETQYF,TGTGCCTGGAGTGTAGTTCCGGGGGGACGGCAAGAGACCCAGTACTTC
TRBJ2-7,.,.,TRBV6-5,CASSPREGILYEQYF,TGTGCCAGCAGTCCTCGAGAGGGCATTCTCTACGAGCAGTACTTC
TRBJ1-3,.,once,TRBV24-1,CATSDNPGNTIYF,TGTGCCACCAGTGATAATCCGGGAAACACCATATATTTT
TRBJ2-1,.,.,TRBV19,CASSDGITAANEQFF,TGTGCCAGTAGTGATGGGATCACAGCGGCGAATGAGCAGTTCTTC
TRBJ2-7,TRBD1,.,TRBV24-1,CATSGGGQGEQYF,TGTGCCACCAGTGGCGGGGGACAGGGCGAGCAGTACTTC
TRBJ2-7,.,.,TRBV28,CASKQRQTYEQYF,TGTGCCAGCAAGCAGAGACAGACCTACGAGCAGTACTTC
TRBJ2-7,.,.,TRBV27,CASGRAGEQYF,TGTGCCAGCGGGCGGGCAGGCGAGCAGTACTTC
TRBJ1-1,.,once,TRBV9,CASSAGGRGTEAFF,TGTGCCAGCAGCGCCGGGGGGCGGGGCACTGAAGCTTTCTTT
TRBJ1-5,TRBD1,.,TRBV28,CASWDRVYSNQPQHF,TGTGCCAGCTGGGACAGGGTTTATAGCAATCAGCCCCAGCATTTT
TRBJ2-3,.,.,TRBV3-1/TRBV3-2,CASSQVGGWSTDTQYF,TGTGCCAGCAGCCAAGTCGGCGGCTGGAGCACAGATACGCAGTATTTT
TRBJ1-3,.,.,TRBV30,CAWFLQGRNTIYF,TGTGCCTGGTTTCTACAGGGTCGAAACACCATATATTTT
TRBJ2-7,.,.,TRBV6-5,CASSYSSLPGYEQYF,TGTGCCAGCAGTTACTCGTCCCTCCCCGGCTACGAGCAGTACTTC
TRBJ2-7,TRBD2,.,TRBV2,CASTPRTSGGTYEQYF,TGTGCCAGCACACCTCGGACTAGCGGGGGAACCTACGAGCAGTACTTC
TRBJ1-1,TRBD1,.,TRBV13,CASSFEGANTEAFF,TGTGCCAGCAGCTTCGAGGGGGCGAACACTGAAGCTTTCTTT
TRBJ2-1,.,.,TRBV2,CASSAASSEWQFF,TGTGCCAGCAGTGCCGCCTCTAGCGAATGGCAGTTCTTC
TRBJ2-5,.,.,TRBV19,CASSRGETQYF,TGTGCCAGTAGTCGCGGCGAGACCCAGTACTTC
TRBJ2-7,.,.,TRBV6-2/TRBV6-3,CASSYSDRTYEQYF,TGTGCCAGCAGTTACTCAGACAGAACCTACGAGCAGTACTTC
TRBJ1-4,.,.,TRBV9,CASSGGGLGEKLFF,TGTGCCAGCAGCGGAGGGGGTCTTGGTGAAAAACTGTTTTTT
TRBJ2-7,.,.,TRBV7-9,CASSLAGVSTYEQYF,TGTGCCAGCAGCTTAGCGGGAGTTAGCACCTACGAGCAGTACTTC
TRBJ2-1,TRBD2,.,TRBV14,CASSQGSGRVGNEQFF,TGTGCCAGCAGCCAAGGTAGCGGGAGGGTAGGCAATGAGCAGTTCTTC
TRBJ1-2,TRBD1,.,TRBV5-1,CASSLGTGQGNSAGYGYTF,TGCGCCAGCAGCTTGGGCACGGGACAGGGCAATTCGGCGGGCTATGGCTACACCTTC
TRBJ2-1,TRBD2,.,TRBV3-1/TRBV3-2,CASSQVVLAGGDEQFF,TGTGCCAGCAGCCAAGTTGTACTAGCGGGAGGGGATGAGCAGTTCTTC
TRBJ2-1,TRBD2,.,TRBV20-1,CSASGGRGTYNEQFF,TGCAGTGCTAGTGGCGGGAGGGGGACCTACAATGAGCAGTTCTTC
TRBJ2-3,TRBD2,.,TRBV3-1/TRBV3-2,CASSLSPLLAGGSDTQYF,TGTGCCAGCAGCCTCTCACCCCTACTAGCGGGAGGGTCAGATACGCAGTATTTT
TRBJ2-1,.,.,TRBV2,CASSEGSRLSYNEQFF,TGTGCCAGCAGTGAAGGATCGCGACTGTCCTACAATGAGCAGTTCTTC
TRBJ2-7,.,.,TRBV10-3,CAMGAVSYEQYF,TGTGCCATGGGAGCAGTCTCCTACGAGCAGTACTTC
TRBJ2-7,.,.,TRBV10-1,CASSSAATYEQYF,TGCGCCAGCTCCTCAGCGGCTACCTACGAGCAGTACTTC
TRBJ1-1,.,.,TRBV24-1,CATSETGGENTEAFF,TGTGCCACCAGTGAGACAGGTGGGGAGAACACTGAAGCTTTCTTT
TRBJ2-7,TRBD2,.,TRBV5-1,CASSLTSGSLAGSYEQYF,TGCGCCAGCAGCCTAACTAGCGGGAGTCTCGCCGGGTCCTACGAGCAGTACTTC
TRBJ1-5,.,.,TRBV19,CASSRWDTGNQPQHF,TGTGCCAGTAGTAGATGGGACACGGGGAATCAGCCCCAGCATTTT
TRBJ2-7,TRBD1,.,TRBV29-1,CSVEKAGGQGYEQYF,TGCAGCGTTGAAAAGGCCGGTGGACAGGGCTACGAGCAGTACTTC
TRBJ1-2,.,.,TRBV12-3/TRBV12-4,CASKNTGRESYTF,TGTGCCAGCAAGAATACAGGGAGGGAGAGCTACACCTTC
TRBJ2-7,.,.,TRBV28,CASSSTGTSYEQYF,TGTGCCAGCAGCTCTACAGGGACCTCCTACGAGCAGTACTTC
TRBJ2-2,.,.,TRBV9,CASRKGEGGELFF,TGTGCCAGCAGGAAGGGGGAAGGCGGGGAGCTGTTTTTT
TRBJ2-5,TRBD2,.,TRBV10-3,CAISELWEGKTQYF,TGTGCCATCAGTGAGCTGTGGGAGGGTAAGACCCAGTACTTC
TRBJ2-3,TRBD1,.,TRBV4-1,CASSPEALTGGRSDTQYF,TGCGCCAGCAGCCCGGAAGCTTTGACAGGGGGCAGATCAGATACGCAGTATTTT
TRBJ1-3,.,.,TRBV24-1,CATSDWTDTSGNTIYF,TGTGCCACCAGTGACTGGACAGACACCTCTGGAAACACCATATATTTT
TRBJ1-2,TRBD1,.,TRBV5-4,CASSGGQGAEGYTF,TGTGCCAGCAGCGGCGGACAGGGGGCGGAGGGCTACACCTTC
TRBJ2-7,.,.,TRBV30,CAWRGGPYEQYF,TGTGCCTGGAGGGGGGGGCCCTACGAGCAGTACTTC
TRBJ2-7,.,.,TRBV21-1,CASTPWADSYEQYF,TGTGCCAGCACCCCATGGGCAGACTCCTACGAGCAGTACTTC